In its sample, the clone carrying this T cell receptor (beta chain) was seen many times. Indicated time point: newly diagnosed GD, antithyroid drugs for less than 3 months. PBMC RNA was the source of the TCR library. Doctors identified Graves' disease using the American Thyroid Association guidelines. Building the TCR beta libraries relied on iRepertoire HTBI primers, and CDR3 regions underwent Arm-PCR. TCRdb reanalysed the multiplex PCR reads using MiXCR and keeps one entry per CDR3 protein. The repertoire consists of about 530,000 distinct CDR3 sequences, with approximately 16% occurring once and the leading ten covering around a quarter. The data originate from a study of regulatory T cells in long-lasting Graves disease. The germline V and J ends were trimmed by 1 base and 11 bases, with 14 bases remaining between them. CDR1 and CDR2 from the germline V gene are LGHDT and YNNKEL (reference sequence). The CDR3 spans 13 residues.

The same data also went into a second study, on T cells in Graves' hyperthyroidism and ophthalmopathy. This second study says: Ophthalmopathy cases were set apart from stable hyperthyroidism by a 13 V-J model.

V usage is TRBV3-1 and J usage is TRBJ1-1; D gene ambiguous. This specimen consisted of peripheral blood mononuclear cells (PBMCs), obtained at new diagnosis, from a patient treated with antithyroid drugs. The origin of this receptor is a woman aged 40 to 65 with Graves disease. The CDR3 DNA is TGTGCCAGCAGCCAAGGCGGACCGTGGAGTGCTTTCTTT. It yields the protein CASSQGGPWSAFF.